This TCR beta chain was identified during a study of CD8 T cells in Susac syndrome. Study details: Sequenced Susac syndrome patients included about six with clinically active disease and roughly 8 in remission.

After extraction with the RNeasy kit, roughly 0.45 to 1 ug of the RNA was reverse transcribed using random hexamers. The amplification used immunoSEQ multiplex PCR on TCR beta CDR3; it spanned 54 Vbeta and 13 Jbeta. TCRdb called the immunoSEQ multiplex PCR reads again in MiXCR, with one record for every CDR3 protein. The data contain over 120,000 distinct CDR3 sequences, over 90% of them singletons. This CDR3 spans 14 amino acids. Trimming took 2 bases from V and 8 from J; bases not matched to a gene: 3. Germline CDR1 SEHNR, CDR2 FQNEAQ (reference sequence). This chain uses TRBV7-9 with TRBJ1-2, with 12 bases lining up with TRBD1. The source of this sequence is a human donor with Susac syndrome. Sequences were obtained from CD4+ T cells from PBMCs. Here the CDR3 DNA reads TGTGCCAGCAGCTTAAGGGACAGGGGGCTGGGCTACACCTTC. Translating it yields CASSLRDRGLGYTF.